This T cell receptor beta chain was recovered during a study of shared clonotypes between healthy human individuals. Germline V CDR1 and CDR2: MNHEY, SVGAGI. The V and J ends lost 6 bases and 2 bases respectively, with 14 bases between them. This CDR3 contains 14 residues. The naive CD8 subset, CD45RO-negative cells positively selected for CCR7, excluded terminally differentiated effector memory CD45RA+ cells. Original processing notes: With immunoSEQ giving junction-only sequences and no quality scores, filtering differed. Assay used: immunoSEQ multiplex PCR; TCRdb lists only in-frame clones, some missing. V, J and clone size reflect that table, while D and trimming were determined from the DNA. Among around 580,000 clones listed, more than 95% were seen once.

Sequencing used naive CD8+ T cells sorted from blood. This receptor was identified in a man aged 25-40 years in good health. The V call is TRBV6-5, the J call TRBJ2-7; D ambiguous. DNA of the CDR3: TGTGCCAGCAGAGCCACTTCCCAGGCCTACGAGCAGTACTTC. This sequence encodes CASRATSQAYEQYF.